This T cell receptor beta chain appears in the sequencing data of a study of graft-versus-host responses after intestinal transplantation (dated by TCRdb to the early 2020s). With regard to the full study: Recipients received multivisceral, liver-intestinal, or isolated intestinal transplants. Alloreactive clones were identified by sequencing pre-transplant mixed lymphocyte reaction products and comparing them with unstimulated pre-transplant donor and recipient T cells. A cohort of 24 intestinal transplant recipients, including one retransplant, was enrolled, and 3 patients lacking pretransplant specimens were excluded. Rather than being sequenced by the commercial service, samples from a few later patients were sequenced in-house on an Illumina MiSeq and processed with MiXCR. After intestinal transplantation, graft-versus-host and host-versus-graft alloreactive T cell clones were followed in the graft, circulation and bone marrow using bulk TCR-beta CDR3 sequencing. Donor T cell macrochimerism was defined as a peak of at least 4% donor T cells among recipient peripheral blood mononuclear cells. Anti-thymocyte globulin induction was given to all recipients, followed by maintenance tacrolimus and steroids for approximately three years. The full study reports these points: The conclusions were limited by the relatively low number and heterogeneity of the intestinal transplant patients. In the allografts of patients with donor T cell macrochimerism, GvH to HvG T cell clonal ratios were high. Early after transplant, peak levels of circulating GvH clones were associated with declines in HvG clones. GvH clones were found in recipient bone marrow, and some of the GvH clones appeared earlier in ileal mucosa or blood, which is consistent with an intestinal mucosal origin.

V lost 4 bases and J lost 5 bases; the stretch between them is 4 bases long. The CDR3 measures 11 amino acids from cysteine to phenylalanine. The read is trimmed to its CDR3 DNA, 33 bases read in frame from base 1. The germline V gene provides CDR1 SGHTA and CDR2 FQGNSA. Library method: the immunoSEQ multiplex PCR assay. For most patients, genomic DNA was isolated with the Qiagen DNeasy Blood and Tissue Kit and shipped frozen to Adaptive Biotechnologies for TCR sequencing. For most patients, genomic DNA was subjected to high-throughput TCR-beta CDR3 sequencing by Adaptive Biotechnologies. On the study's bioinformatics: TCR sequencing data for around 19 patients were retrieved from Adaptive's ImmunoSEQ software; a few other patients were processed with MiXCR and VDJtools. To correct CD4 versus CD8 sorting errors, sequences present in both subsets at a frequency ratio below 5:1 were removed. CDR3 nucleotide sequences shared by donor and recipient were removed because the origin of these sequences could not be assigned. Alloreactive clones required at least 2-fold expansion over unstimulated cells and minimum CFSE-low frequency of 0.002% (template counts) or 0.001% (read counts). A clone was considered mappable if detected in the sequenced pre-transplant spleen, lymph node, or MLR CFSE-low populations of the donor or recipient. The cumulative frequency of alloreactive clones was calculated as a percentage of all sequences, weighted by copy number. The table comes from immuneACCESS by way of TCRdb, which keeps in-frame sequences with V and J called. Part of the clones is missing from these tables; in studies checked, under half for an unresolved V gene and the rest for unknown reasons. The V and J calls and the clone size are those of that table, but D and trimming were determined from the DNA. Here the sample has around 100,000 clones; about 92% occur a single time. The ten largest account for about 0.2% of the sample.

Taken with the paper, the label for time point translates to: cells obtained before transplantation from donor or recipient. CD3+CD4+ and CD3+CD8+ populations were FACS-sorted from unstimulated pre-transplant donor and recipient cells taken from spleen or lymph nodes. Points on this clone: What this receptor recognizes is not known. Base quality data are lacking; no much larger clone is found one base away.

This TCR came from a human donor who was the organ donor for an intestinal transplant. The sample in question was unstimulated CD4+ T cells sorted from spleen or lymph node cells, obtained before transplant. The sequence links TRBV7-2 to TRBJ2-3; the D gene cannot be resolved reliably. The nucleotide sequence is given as TGTGCCAGCAGCTCGGTAGATACGCAGTATTTT. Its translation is CASSSVDTQYF.